This T cell receptor (beta chain) was observed in a study of blood T cell repertoires in COVID-19. Cohorts were based on clinical histories the participants reported. Recovered participants had two consecutive negative NP/OP PCR tests, healthcare professional clearance, or symptom resolution. The repertoire was sequenced with immunoSEQ multiplex PCR; TCRdb's copy has only in-frame clones and lacks some. The sample has 85,000 to 130,000 clones, 86% seen once; the top ten hold approximately 2.5%. This sequence was found in a woman aged 45-65 years who had recovered from COVID-19. What was sequenced was PBMCs or T cells enriched from blood (not recorded which).

CDR3 in DNA: TGTGCCAGCAGTTTACTGCGGTACTACGAGCAGTACTTC. This translates into CASSLLRYYEQYF. The rearrangement links TRBV28 to TRBJ2-7, with no clear D. The CDR3 sequence is 13 residues long. V was pared by 2 bases and J by 3 bases, with 8 bases between. Per the germline V gene, CDR1 is MDHEN and CDR2 is SYDVKM.